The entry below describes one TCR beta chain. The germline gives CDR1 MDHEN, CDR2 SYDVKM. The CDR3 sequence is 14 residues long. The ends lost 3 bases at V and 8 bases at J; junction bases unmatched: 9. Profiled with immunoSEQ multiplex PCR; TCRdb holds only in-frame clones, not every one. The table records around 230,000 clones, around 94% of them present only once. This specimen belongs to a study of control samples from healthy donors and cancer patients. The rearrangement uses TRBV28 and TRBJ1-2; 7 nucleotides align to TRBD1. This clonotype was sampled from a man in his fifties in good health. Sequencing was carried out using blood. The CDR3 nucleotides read TGTGCCAGCAGTTTTGGGACAGACAAGAGGGGCTACACCTTC. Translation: CASSFGTDKRGYTF.